This record looks at one T cell receptor (beta chain) sequence and its context. The authors made TCR beta cDNA from approximately 490 ng total RNA with a constant-region primer. Three-round nested multiplex PCR performed with slightly modified ARM-PCR produced the TCR beta libraries. Each CDR3 protein gets one entry after TCRdb re-called the multiplex PCR reads with MiXCR. Seen here are some 50,000 distinct CDR3 sequences, less than 75% observed once, and the top ten hold 29%. RNA and DNA were co-extracted from about 20-30 mg of unsorted bulk tissue. This record comes from a study of tumor-infiltrating lymphocytes in primary liver carcinoma. This TCR was sampled from a middle-aged man with primary liver carcinoma and hepatitis B virus infection. Sequenced input: liver tumor tissue from sampling region 5. Subset: tumor region T5, tumor centre.

The CDR3 DNA is TGTGCCACCAGCAGAGAGGCCCGGGGAGATGAGCAGTTCTTC. Translated, it gives CATSREARGDEQFF. This sequence joins TRBV15 and TRBJ2-1; a weak D match, TRBD2 (5 bases). The ends were cut back, 0 bases at V and 8 bases at J, with 11 bases in the middle. The V gene's germline CDR1 is LNHNV and CDR2 YYDKDF (reference sequence). This CDR3 spans 14 amino acids.